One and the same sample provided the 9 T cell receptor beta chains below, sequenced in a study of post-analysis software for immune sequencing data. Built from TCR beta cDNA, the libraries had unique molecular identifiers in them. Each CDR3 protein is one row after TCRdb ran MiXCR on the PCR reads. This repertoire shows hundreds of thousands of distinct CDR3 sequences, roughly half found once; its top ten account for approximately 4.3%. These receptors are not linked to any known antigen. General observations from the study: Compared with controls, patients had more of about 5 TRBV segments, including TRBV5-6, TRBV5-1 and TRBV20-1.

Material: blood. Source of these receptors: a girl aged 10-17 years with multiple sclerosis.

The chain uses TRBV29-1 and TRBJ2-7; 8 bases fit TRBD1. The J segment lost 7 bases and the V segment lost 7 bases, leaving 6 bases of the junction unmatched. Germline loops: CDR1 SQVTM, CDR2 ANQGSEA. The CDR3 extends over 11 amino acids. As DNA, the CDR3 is TGCAGCGCCGGACAGGGCGAGGAGCAGTACTTC. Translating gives CSAGQGEEQYF.

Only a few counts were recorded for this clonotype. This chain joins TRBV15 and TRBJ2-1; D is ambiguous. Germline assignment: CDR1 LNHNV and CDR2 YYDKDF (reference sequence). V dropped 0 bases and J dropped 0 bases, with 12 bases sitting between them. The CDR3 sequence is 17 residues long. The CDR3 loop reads CATSREPGASSYNEQFF. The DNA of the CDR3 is TGTGCCACCAGCAGAGAACCGGGCGCTAGCTCCTACAATGAGCAGTTCTTC.

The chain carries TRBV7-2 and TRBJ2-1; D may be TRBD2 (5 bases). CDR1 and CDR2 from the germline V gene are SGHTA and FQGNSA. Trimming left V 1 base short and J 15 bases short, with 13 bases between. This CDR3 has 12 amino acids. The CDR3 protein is CASSLVGGWGFF. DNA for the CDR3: TGTGCCAGCAGCTTAGTCGGCGGGTGGGGGTTCTTC.

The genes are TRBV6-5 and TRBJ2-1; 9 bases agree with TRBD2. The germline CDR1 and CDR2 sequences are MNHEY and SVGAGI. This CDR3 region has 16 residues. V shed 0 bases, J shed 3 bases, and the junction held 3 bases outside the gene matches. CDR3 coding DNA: TGTGCCAGCAGTTACTCGCTAGCGGGGCTCTACAATGAGCAGTTCTTC. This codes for CASSYSLAGLYNEQFF.

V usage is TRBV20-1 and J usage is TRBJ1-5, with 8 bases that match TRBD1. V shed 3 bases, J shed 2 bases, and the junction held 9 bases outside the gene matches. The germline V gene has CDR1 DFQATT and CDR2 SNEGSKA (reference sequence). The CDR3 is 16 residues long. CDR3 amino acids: CSARGTTGVGNQPQHF. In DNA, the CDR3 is TGCAGTGCTAGGGGGACGACAGGGGTCGGCAATCAGCCCCAGCATTTT.

The CDR3 spells CASRKTTGASGYTF. CDR3 DNA: TGTGCCAGCAGAAAAACAACAGGGGCCAGCGGCTACACCTTC. The chain links TRBV7-2 to TRBJ1-2, with 7 bases matching TRBD1. The CDR3 loop spans 14 amino acids. Germline V gives CDR1 SGHTA, CDR2 FQGNSA. Trimming at V came to 6 bases and at J to 8 bases, leaving 12 bases not matched to a gene.

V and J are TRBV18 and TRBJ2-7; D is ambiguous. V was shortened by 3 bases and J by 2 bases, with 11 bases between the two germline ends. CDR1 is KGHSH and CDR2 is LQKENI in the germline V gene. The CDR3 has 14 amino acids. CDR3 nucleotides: TGTGCCAGCTCACCGCTGCCAATCCCCTACGAGCAGTACTTC. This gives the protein CASSPLPIPYEQYF. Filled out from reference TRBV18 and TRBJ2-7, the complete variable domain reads NAGVMQNPRHLVRRRGQEARLRCSPMKGHSHVYWYRQLPEEGLKFMVYLQKENIIDESGMPKERFSAEFPKEGPSILRIQQVVRGDSAAYFCASSPLPIPYEQYFGPGTRLTVT.

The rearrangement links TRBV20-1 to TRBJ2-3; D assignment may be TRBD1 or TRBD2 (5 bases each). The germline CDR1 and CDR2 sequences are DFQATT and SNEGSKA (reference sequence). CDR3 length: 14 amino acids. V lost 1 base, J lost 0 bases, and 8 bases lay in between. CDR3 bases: TGCAGTGCTAGAGTCGAGGGGAGCACAGATACGCAGTATTTT. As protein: CSARVEGSTDTQYF.

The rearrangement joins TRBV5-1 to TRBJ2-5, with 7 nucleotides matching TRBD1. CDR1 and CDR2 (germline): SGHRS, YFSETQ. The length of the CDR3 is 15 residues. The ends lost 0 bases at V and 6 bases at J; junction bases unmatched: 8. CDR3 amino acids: CASSLGDRVAKTQYF. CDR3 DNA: TGCGCCAGCAGCTTGGGAGACAGGGTGGCAAAGACCCAGTACTTC.